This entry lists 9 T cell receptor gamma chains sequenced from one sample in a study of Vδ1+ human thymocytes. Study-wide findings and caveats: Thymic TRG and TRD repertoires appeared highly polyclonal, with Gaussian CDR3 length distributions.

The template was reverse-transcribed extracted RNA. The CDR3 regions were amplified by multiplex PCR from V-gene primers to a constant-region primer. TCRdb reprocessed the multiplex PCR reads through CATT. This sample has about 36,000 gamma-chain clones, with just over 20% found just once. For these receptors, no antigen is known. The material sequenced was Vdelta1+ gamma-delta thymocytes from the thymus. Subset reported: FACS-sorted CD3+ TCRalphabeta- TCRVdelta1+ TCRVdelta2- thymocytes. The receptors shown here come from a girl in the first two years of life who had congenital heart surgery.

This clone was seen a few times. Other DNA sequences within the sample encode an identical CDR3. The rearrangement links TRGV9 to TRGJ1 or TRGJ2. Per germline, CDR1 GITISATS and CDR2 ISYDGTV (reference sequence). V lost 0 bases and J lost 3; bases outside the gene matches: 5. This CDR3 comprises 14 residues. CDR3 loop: CALWEVPPYYKKLF. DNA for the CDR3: TGTGCCTTGTGGGAGGTGCCCCCTTATTATAAGAAACTCTTT.

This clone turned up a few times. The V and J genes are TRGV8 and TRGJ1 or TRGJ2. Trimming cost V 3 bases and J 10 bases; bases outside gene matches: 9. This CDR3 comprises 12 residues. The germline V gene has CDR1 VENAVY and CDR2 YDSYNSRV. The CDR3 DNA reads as TGTGCCACCTGGGATGTTAGGAAAAAGAAACTCTTT. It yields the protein CATWDVRKKKLF.

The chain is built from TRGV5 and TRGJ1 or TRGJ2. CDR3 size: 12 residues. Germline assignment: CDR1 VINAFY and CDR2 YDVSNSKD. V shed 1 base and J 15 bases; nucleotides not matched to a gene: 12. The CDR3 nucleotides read TGTGCCACCTGGGACAGCCTAAGGTCCGGACTCTTT. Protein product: CATWDSLRSGLF.

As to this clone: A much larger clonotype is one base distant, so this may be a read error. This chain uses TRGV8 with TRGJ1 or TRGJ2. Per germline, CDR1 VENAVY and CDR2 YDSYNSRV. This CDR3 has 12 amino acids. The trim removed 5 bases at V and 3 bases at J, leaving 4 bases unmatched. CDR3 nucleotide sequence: TGTGCCACCTGGGTGATTTATTATAAGAAACTCTTT. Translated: CATWVIYYKKLF.

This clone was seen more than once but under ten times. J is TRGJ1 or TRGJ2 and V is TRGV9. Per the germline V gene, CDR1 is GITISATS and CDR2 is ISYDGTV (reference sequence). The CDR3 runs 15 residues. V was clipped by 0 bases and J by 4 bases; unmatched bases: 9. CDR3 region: CALWEVNQRYYKKLF. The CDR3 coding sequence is TGTGCCTTGTGGGAGGTGAATCAACGGTATTATAAGAAACTCTTT.

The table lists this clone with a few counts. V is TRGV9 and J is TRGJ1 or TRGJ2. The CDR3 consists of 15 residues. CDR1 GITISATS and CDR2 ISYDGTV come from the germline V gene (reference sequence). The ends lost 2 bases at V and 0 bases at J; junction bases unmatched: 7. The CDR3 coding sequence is TGTGCCTTGTGGGAGGGGAACGCGAATTATTATAAGAAACTCTTT. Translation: CALWEGNANYYKKLF.

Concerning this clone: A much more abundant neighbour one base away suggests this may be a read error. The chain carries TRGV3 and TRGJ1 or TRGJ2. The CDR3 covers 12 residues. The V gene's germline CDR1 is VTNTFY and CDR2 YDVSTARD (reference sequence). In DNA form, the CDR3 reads TGTGCCACCTGGCTGAATTATAATAAGAAACTCTTT. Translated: CATWLNYNKKLF.

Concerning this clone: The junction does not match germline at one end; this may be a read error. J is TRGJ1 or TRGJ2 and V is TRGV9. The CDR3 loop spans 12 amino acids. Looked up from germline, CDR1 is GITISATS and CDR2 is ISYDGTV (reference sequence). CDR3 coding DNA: TGTGCCTTGTGGGAGCCGTATTATAAGGAACTCTTT. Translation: CALWEPYYKELF.

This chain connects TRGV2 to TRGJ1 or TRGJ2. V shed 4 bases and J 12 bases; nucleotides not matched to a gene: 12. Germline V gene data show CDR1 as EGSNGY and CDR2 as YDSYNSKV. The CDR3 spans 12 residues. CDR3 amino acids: CATWDGTGTKLF. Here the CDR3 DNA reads TGTGCCACCTGGGATGGCACAGGGACGAAACTCTTT.